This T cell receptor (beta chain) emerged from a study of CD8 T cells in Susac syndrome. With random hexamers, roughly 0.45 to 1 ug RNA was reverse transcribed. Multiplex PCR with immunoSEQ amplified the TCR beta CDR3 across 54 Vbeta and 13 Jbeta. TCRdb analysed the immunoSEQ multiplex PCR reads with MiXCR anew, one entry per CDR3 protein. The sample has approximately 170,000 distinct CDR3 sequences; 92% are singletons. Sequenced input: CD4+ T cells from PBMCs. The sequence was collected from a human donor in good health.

The CDR3 loop is CASSRREGNQPQHF. The DNA of the CDR3 is TGCGCCAGCAGCCGGAGGGAGGGCAATCAGCCCCAGCATTTT. The chain is built from TRBV4-3 and TRBJ1-5; D not certain. The CDR3 totals 14 residues. Germline CDR1 and CDR2: LGHNA and YSLEER. Trimming shortened V by 4 bases and J by 2 bases, and 9 bases separated the two germline ends.